Following are 21 T cell receptor beta chains from one sample sequenced in a study of blood T cell repertoires in COVID-19. Generated by immunoSEQ multiplex PCR, the TCRdb table keeps only in-frame clones and is missing some. The sample includes more than 80,000 clones, under 85% of them seen just once. Sequences were obtained from peripheral blood. The receptors were gathered from a woman of 80 years or more with COVID-19, enrolled during active disease.

The chain is built from TRBV10-3 and TRBJ1-6; 7 bases map to TRBD1. Unmatched junction bases numbered 6, after V lost 5 bases and J lost 8 bases. CDR3 length: 14 residues. Germline CDR1 and CDR2: ENHRY and SYGVKD. The CDR3 bases are TGTGCCATCAGTCGTGGACAGGCCCATTCACCCCTCCACTTT. Protein sequence: CAISRGQAHSPLHF.

This chain connects TRBV10-2 to TRBJ1-1; 11 positions match TRBD1. CDR1 WSHSY and CDR2 SAAADI come from the germline V gene. V lost 5 bases to trimming and J lost 3 bases; unmatched junction nucleotides: 5. The CDR3 consists of 15 residues. The CDR3 nucleotides are TGCGCCAGCAGTTGGACAGGGGGCTTGGACACTGAAGCTTTCTTT. The encoded protein is CASSWTGGLDTEAFF.

The V call is TRBV5-1, the J call TRBJ2-7; 8 positions agree with TRBD1. The CDR3 totals 14 residues. Unmatched junction bases numbered 5, after V lost 4 bases and J lost 2 bases. The germline V gene encodes CDR1 SGHRS and CDR2 YFSETQ. The CDR3 nucleotides are TGCGCCAGCAGCGATATACAGGGGGCCTACGAGCAGTACTTC. Translating gives CASSDIQGAYEQYF.

This chain links TRBV5-6 with TRBJ1-3, with D tentatively TRBD1 (5 bases). The CDR3 is 15 residues long. CDR1 is SGHDT and CDR2 is YYEEEE in the germline V gene. V gave up 2 bases and J gave up 1 base, with 10 bases separating them. The CDR3: CASSFYGTSGNTIYF. The CDR3 region has the DNA TGTGCCAGCAGCTTTTACGGGACTTCTGGAAACACCATATATTTT.

This chain joins TRBV5-1 and TRBJ2-3; 14 nucleotides agree with TRBD2. The CDR3 has 20 amino acids. Trimming cost V 4 bases and J 1 base; bases outside gene matches: 14. Germline assignment: CDR1 SGHRS and CDR2 YFSETQ. CDR3: CASSPKGTSGSFKGTDTQYF. CDR3 in DNA: TGCGCCAGCAGCCCGAAGGGGACTAGCGGGAGCTTTAAGGGCACAGATACGCAGTATTTT.

V is TRBV7-2 and J is TRBJ2-7; 8 bases are shared with TRBD2. The germline gives CDR1 SGHTA, CDR2 FQGNSA. The CDR3 covers 14 residues. Germline trimming cut 8 bases from V and 0 bases from J; bases unmatched to any gene: 6. This chain's CDR3 is CASGAGGSSYEQYF. The CDR3 coding sequence is TGTGCCAGCGGTGCGGGGGGTAGCTCCTACGAGCAGTACTTC.

The chain recombines TRBV19 with TRBJ2-6; D possibly corresponds to TRBD1 (6 bases). V was trimmed by 7 bases and J by 0 bases, leaving 10 bases between them. The CDR3 runs to 15 residues. In germline, CDR1 is LNHDA, CDR2 SQIVND (reference sequence). DNA for the CDR3: TGTGCCAGTAATACAGGGACCTCTGGGGCCAACGTCCTGACTTTC. Translation: CASNTGTSGANVLTF.

This sequence joins TRBV3-1 (or the pseudogene TRBV3-2) and TRBJ2-1; 8 bases line up with TRBD2. The V and J ends lost 5 bases and 6 bases, in that order; junction bases with no gene match: 12. The CDR3 sequence is 16 residues long. The V gene's germline CDR1 is LGHDT and CDR2 YNNKEL (reference sequence). The CDR3: CASSAGGGLVANEQFF. In nucleotides, the CDR3 is TGTGCCAGCAGCGCGGGGGGAGGACTAGTCGCCAATGAGCAGTTCTTC.

The J gene is TRBJ1-5, the V gene TRBV27; no clear D. V lost 2 bases and J lost 9, with 11 bases in between. This CDR3 contains 13 residues. Germline loops: CDR1 MNHEY, CDR2 SMNVEV (reference sequence). In nucleotides, the CDR3 is TGTGCCAGCAGTTTAAAGTCGGGTCTGCCCCAGCATTTT. Its protein product is CASSLKSGLPQHF.

The J gene is TRBJ2-5, the V gene TRBV10-2; perhaps TRBD1 as D (5 bases). V shed 4 bases and J shed 3 bases, with 9 bases lying between them. CDR1 is WSHSY and CDR2 is SAAADI in the germline V gene. The CDR3 has 13 amino acids. CDR3 in DNA: TGCGCCAGCAGTGGGACATTGAAAGAGACCCAGTACTTC. Translation: CASSGTLKETQYF.

The chain couples TRBV4-3 to TRBJ1-1, with a tentative D call TRBD1 (5 bases). CDR1 is LGHNA and CDR2 is YSLEER in the germline V gene. The germline V and J ends were trimmed by 0 bases and 4 bases, with 9 bases remaining between them. The CDR3 is 14 amino acids. The CDR3 region has the DNA TGCGCCAGCAGCCAAGACGCGGGGCTCACTGAAGCTTTCTTT. The encoded protein is CASSQDAGLTEAFF.

The gene calls are TRBV15 and TRBJ1-1; D remains unclear. The CDR3 consists of 15 residues. With 0 bases removed from V and 1 base from J, the gap between germline ends came to 9 bases. In germline, CDR1 is LNHNV, CDR2 YYDKDF (reference sequence). The CDR3 region has the DNA TGTGCCACCAGCAGAGAGAGAGGAAGGAACACTGAAGCTTTCTTT. It codes for CATSRERGRNTEAFF.

The CDR3 DNA follows: TGTGCCAGCAGTTATTCCCCAGGGTCGTCCGAGCAGTACTTC. This encodes CASSYSPGSSEQYF. This chain links TRBV2 with TRBJ2-7; D might be TRBD1 (5 bases). V lost 5 bases and J lost 6, with 17 bases in between. Germline CDR1 is SNHLY and CDR2 is FYNNEI. The CDR3 sequence is 14 residues long.

The chain is built from TRBV2 and TRBJ2-2; tentative D call: TRBD2 (6 bases). The CDR3 consists of 16 residues. Trimming left V 4 bases short and J 4 bases short, with 16 bases between. CDR1 and CDR2 (germline): SNHLY, FYNNEI. CDR3 region: CASSGRAGLGTGELFF. The CDR3 nucleotides read TGTGCCAGCAGTGGGAGGGCAGGGTTGGGCACCGGGGAGCTGTTTTTT.

CDR3 sequence (DNA): TGTGCCAGCAGCCGGACTAGCGGGGGGGGCGGAGAGACCCAGTACTTC. Translation: CASSRTSGGGGETQYF. This chain links TRBV7-2 with TRBJ2-5; 15 positions agree with TRBD2. Germline V CDR1 and CDR2: SGHTA, FQGNSA. The CDR3 is 16 residues long. The trim removed 5 bases at V and 4 bases at J, leaving 5 bases unmatched.

The chain has TRBV10-3 and TRBJ2-5; 7 nucleotides line up with TRBD1. The CDR3 length is 14 residues. Per the germline V gene, CDR1 is ENHRY and CDR2 is SYGVKD. V lost 6 bases, J lost 3 bases, and 7 bases stayed unmatched. The CDR3 DNA reads as TGTGCCATCAGGAATGACAGGGTTGAAGAGACCCAGTACTTC. This codes for CAIRNDRVEETQYF.

The chain combines TRBV9 with TRBJ2-1; 9 bases fit TRBD2. There are 15 residues in the CDR3. The ends lost 1 base at V and 4 bases at J; junction bases unmatched: 3. CDR1 and CDR2 (germline): SGDLS, YYNGEE. In nucleotides, the CDR3 is TGTGCCAGCAGCGTATTTAGCGGGGGTTACAATGAGCAGTTCTTC. It encodes CASSVFSGGYNEQFF.

The V call is TRBV27, the J call TRBJ2-1, with D unclear. The V and J ends lost 5 bases and 2 bases respectively, with 7 bases between them. CDR1 is MNHEY and CDR2 is SMNVEV in the germline V gene (reference sequence). This CDR3 contains 13 residues. Written as DNA, the CDR3 is TGTGCCAGCAGTGGCGGAGCCTACAATGAGCAGTTCTTC. Translating gives CASSGGAYNEQFF.

This clone was observed a single time. The CDR3 DNA follows: TGCAGGCCGCAGGGGGACTATGGCTACACCTTC. It encodes CRPQGDYGYTF. The V gene is TRBV20-1, the J gene TRBJ1-2; 7 positions match TRBD1. CDR1 and CDR2 (germline): DFQATT, SNEGSKA (reference sequence). The CDR3 length is 11 residues.

The chain couples TRBV19 to TRBJ2-1; TRBD2 might be the D (7 bases). The ends were cut back, 6 bases at V and 4 bases at J, with 25 bases in the middle. Germline lookup yields CDR1 LNHDA and CDR2 SQIVND (reference sequence). The CDR3 consists of 18 residues. CDR3 nucleotides: TGTGCCAGTAGCCGTGGTCTGAGGGGGGGCCTGGGGTACAATGAGCAGTTCTTC. Protein: CASSRGLRGGLGYNEQFF.

The genes are TRBV6-2 or TRBV6-3 and TRBJ2-7; TRBD2 matches 7 bases. CDR3 length equals 17 residues. V gave up 4 bases and J gave up 5 bases; unmatched junction bases: 17. Germline CDR1 is MNHEY and CDR2 is SVGEGT. CDR3 region: CASSSQLGLRKLNEQYF. CDR3 DNA sequence: TGTGCCAGCAGTTCCCAGCTGGGACTACGTAAACTCAACGAGCAGTACTTC.